This TCR beta chain was profiled in a study of Graves' ophthalmopathy and Graves' hyperthyroidism. The overall study: Blood was drawn at initial diagnosis, before any treatment. Study-wide findings and caveats: Using 13 signatures, a model distinguished ophthalmopathy from stable hyperthyroidism, reaching about 90% sensitivity and around 81% specificity.

Reliance was placed on clinical symptoms, serum thyroxine, TRAb, thyroid ultrasound and orbital computed tomography for diagnosis. In its sample, this clonotype was seen many times. Its antigen is still unknown. The V gene end was trimmed by 8 bases and the J gene end by 4 bases; junction bases not matched to a gene: 7. This CDR3 has 13 residues. Germline CDR1 is MDHEN and CDR2 is SYDVKM. TCR beta CDR3 amplification used RNA transcripts. HTBI primers were used in a first-round RT-PCR, which preceded a second-round multiplex PCR. TCRdb itself ran the multiplex PCR reads through MiXCR, one entry per CDR3 protein. Here the sample spans approximately 210,000 distinct CDR3 sequences, approximately 29% being singletons.

This TCR was sampled from a man aged 45-60 years with Graves' ophthalmopathy. Material: peripheral blood. J is TRBJ1-1 and V is TRBV28, with 7 bases fitting TRBD1. The CDR3 region is CASGVSGGTEAFF. In nucleotides, the CDR3 is TGTGCCAGCGGGGTCTCAGGGGGCACTGAAGCTTTCTTT. Based on the CDR3 plus reference TRBV28 and TRBJ1-1, the full variable domain is DVKVTQSSRYLVKRTGEKVFLECVQDMDHENMFWYRQDPGLGLRLIYFSYDVKMKEKGDIPEGYSVSREKKERFSLILESASTNQTSMYLCASGVSGGTEAFFGQGTRLTVV.